This T cell receptor beta chain appears in the sequencing data of a study of blood T cell repertoires in COVID-19. Study details: Samples came from the United States, Italy and Spain, spanning acute and convalescent COVID-19.

Authors' analysis steps: Quantification of nucleated cells was approximated via reference gene primer amplification. The table came from immunoSEQ multiplex PCR; TCRdb's copy has only in-frame clones and leaves some out. V and J calls plus clone size are reproduced from that table; the DNA served to infer D and trimming. The sample has fewer than 250,000 clones; around 85% are singletons. Germline assignment: CDR1 MNHEY and CDR2 SVGEGT. V shed 5 bases, J shed 7 bases, and the junction held 8 bases outside the gene matches. The CDR3 consists of 14 residues. The source is a woman in her fifties or sixties with acute or convalescent COVID-19. This chain uses TRBV6-2 or TRBV6-3 with TRBJ1-5, with 7 positions matching TRBD1. The sequenced material came from peripheral blood. The CDR3 here is CASSPLQGRQPQHF. The CDR3 nucleotides read TGTGCCAGCAGTCCGCTACAGGGGAGGCAGCCCCAGCATTTT.